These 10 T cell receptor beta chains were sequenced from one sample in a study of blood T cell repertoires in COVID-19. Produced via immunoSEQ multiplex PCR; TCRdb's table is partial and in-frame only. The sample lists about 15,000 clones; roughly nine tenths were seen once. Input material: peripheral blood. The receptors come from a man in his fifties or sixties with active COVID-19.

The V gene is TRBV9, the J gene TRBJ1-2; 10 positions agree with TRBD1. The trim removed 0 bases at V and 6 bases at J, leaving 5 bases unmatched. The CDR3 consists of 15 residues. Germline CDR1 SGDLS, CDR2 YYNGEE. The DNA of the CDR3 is TGTGCCAGCAGCGTAGCGGACAGGGGGTACCATGGCTACACCTTC. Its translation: CASSVADRGYHGYTF.

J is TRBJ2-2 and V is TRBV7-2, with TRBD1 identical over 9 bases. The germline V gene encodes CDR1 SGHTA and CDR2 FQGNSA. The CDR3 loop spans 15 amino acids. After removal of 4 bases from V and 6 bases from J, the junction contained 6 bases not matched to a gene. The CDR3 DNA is TGTGCCAGCAGCTCGACCCGACAGGGGGCCGGGGAGCTGTTTTTT. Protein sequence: CASSSTRQGAGELFF. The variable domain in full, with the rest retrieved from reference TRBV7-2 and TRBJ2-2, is GAGVSQSPSNKVTEKGKDVELRCDPISGHTALYWYRQSLGQGLEFLIYFQGNSAPDKSGLPSDRFSAERTGGSVSTLTIQRTQQEDSAVYLCASSSTRQGAGELFFGEGSRLTVL.

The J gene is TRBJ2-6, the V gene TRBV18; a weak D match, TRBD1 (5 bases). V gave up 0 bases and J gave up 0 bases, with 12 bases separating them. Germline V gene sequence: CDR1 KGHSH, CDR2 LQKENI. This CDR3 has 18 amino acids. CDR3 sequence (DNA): TGTGCCAGCTCACCACCGTCAGGGCGCGTCTCTGGGGCCAACGTCCTGACTTTC. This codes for CASSPPSGRVSGANVLTF.

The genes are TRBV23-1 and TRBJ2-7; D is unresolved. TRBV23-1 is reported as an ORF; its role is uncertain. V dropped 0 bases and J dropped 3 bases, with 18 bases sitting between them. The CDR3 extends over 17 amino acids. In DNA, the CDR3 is TGCGCCAGCAGTCAATCGTGGGCACCGAAGAGCCTCTACGAGCAGTACTTC. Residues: CASSQSWAPKSLYEQYF.

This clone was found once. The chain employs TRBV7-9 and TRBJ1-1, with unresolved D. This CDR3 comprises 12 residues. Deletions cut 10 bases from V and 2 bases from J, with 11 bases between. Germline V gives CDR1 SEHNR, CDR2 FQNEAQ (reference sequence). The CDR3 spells CATQRGNTEAFF. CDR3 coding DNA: TGTGCCACACAACGGGGAAACACTGAAGCTTTCTTT.

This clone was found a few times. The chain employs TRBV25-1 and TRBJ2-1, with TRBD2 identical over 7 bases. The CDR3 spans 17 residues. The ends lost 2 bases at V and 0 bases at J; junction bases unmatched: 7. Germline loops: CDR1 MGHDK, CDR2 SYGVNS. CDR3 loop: CASSERPGLSSYNEQFF. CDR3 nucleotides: TGTGCCAGCAGTGAAAGACCGGGACTAAGCTCCTACAATGAGCAGTTCTTC.

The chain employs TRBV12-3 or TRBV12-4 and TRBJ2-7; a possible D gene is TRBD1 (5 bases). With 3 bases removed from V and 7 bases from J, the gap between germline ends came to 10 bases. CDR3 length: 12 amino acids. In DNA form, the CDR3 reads TGTGCCAGCAGTTTTGGTGCAGGGGAGCAGTACTTC. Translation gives CASSFGAGEQYF.

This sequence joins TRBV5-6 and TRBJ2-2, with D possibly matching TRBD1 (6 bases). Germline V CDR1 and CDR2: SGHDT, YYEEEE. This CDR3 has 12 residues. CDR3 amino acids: CVSGDITGELFF. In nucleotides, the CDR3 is TGTGTTTCCGGGGACATCACCGGGGAGCTGTTTTTT.

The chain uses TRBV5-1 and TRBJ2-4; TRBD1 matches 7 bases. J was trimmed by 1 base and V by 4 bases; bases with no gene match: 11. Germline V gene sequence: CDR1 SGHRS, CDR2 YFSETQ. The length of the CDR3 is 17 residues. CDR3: CASSIGGADGAKNIQYF. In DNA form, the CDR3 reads TGCGCCAGCAGCATAGGGGGCGCGGATGGTGCCAAAAACATTCAGTACTTC.

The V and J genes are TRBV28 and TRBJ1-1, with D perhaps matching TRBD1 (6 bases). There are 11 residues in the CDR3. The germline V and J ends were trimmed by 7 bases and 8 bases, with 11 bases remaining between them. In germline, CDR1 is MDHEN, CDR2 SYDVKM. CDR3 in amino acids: CASTLDREAFF. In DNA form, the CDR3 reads TGTGCCAGCACCCTGGACAGAGAAGCTTTCTTT.